Listed below are T cell receptor beta chains from one sample, sequenced in a study of beta chain features in type 1 diabetes. Assay used: immunoSEQ multiplex PCR; TCRdb lists only in-frame clones, some missing. Counted here are 100,000 to 150,000 clones, roughly 10% occurring once; the ten biggest clones make up roughly 0.75%. Sequencing input: central memory CD4+ T cells from blood. All receptors derive from a man aged 30-40 years with type 1 diabetes. Both conserved end residues are part of each CDR3. A D gene is named only where the DNA matches it firmly. Clone size is given for some rows only: seen once, a few or many times, or a class if the clone is expanded.

TRBV7-3	few	TRBD1	TRBJ2-2	TGTGCCAGCAGCCAAATTGGGACAGGGGGGAACACCGGGGAGCTGTTTTTT	CASSQIGTGGNTGELFF
TRBV7-8	few	.	TRBJ1-2	TGTGCCAGCACTCCGTGGGGGCGCAGTGGCTACACCTTC	CASTPWGRSGYTF
TRBV6-5	few	.	TRBJ2-5	TGTGCCAGCAGGACGGACATCCTCCGGTGGGAGACCCAGTACTTC	CASRTDILRWETQYF
TRBV9	.	TRBD2	TRBJ2-5	TGTGCCAGCAGTTATCCGGGGGGGACCCAGTACTTC	CASSYPGGTQYF
TRBV4-3	.	TRBD1	TRBJ2-3	TGCGCCAGCAGCCAGCGAGGACAGGGGACCACCACAGATACGCAGTATTTT	CASSQRGQGTTTDTQYF
TRBV6-5	.	.	TRBJ1-1	TGTGCCAGCAGTTCCCAAATGAACACTGAAGCTTTCTTT	CASSSQMNTEAFF
TRBV5-8	.	.	TRBJ2-5	TGTGCCAGCAGCGAAAACGGACAGCTGGTGGAGACCCAGTACTTC	CASSENGQLVETQYF
TRBV7-7	.	TRBD1	TRBJ2-5	TGTGCTAGCAGCTTAGGACAGGATGGGGAGACCCAGTACTTC	CASSLGQDGETQYF
TRBV7-9	few	.	TRBJ2-3	TGTGCCAGCAGCTCCATCACAGATACGCAGTATTTT	CASSSITDTQYF
TRBV11-2	.	.	TRBJ2-1	TGTGCCAGCAGTTGGAGCGGCTCCTACAATGAGCAGTTCTTC	CASSWSGSYNEQFF
TRBV6-1	few	.	TRBJ2-1	TGTGCCAGCAGTACAGGGTACAATGAGCAGTTCTTC	CASSTGYNEQFF
TRBV7-2	.	.	TRBJ2-3	TGTGCCAGCAGCGCCCGGGCGGGCACACTCACAGATACGCAGTATTTT	CASSARAGTLTDTQYF
TRBV6-5	.	.	TRBJ1-5	TGTGCCAGCAGTTACCCAGGGGTTCGCAATCAGCCCCAGCATTTT	CASSYPGVRNQPQHF
TRBV28	few	TRBD1	TRBJ1-4	TGTGCCAGCAGGACAGGGGATGAAAAACTGTTTTTT	CASRTGDEKLFF